The 13 T cell receptor beta chains below all came from one sample that was sequenced in a study of T-cell memory formation after mild COVID-19. TCRdb redid the calling of the 5' RACE reads with MiXCR, one entry per CDR3 protein. The sample lists 250,000 to 350,000 distinct CDR3 sequences, just under 20% occurring once. The source material was PBMCs or a T cell subset sorted from them (not recorded which). Source of these receptors: a man between 18 and 35 years old who had mild COVID-19 (a few samples of this study predate the infection). Cell type and time point are not known.

The rearrangement uses TRBV20-1 and TRBJ2-5; D not resolved. Looked up from germline, CDR1 is DFQATT and CDR2 is SNEGSKA (reference sequence). V was cut by 6 bases and J by 5 bases, with 7 bases left in between. There are 10 residues in the CDR3. The CDR3 nucleotides read TGCAGTGCGGAAAAGGAGACCCAGTACTTC. This sequence encodes CSAEKETQYF.

This chain joins TRBV20-1 and TRBJ2-3; no definite D call. The V gene's germline CDR1 is DFQATT and CDR2 SNEGSKA (reference sequence). The CDR3 spans 16 residues. The V end was cut by 0 bases, the J end by 4 bases, with 17 bases between. CDR3 nucleotide sequence: TGCAGTGCTAGAGATCCGCTCACACCTTTCGCAGATACGCAGTATTTT. Translating gives CSARDPLTPFADTQYF.

The gene calls are TRBV7-2 and TRBJ1-1; D is possibly TRBD1 (6 bases). The CDR3 is made up of 16 amino acids. The germline V gene encodes CDR1 SGHTA and CDR2 FQGNSA. V lost 5 bases, J lost 4 bases, and 20 bases lay in between. The CDR3 sequence is CASSRQSRGGFTEAFF. The CDR3 bases are TGTGCCAGCAGCCGGCAGTCGAGAGGGGGGTTCACTGAAGCTTTCTTT.

This clonotype has more than one count but fewer than ten. The chain has TRBV5-1 and TRBJ2-3, with TRBD2 identical over 9 bases. CDR3 length equals 15 residues. CDR1 and CDR2 from the germline V gene are SGHRS and YFSETQ. V lost 4 bases to trimming and J lost 4 bases; unmatched junction nucleotides: 7. The CDR3 is CASSRGGARADTQYF. CDR3 nucleotides: TGCGCCAGCAGCCGCGGGGGGGCAAGAGCAGATACGCAGTATTTT. The full variable domain, in which reference TRBV5-1 and TRBJ2-3 provide the parts outside the CDR3, is KAGVTQTPRYLIKTRGQQVTLSCSPISGHRSVSWYQQTPGQGLQFLFEYFSETQRNKGNFPGRFSGRQFSNSRSEMNVSTLELGDSALYLCASSRGGARADTQYFGPGTRLTVL.

Only a few counts were recorded for this clonotype. V gene TRBV15 combines with J gene TRBJ1-2, with TRBD1 identical over 8 bases. V lost 3 bases and J lost 3; bases outside the gene matches: 0. There are 13 residues in the CDR3. Germline assignment: CDR1 LNHNV and CDR2 YYDKDF (reference sequence). The CDR3 bases are TGTGCCACCAGCAGGGACAGGGACTATGGCTACACCTTC. Encoded protein: CATSRDRDYGYTF. The full variable domain, with the rest looked up from reference TRBV15 and TRBJ1-2, is DAMVIQNPRYQVTQFGKPVTLSCSQTLNHNVMYWYQQKSSQAPKLLFHYYDKDFNNEADTPDNFQSRRPNTSFCFLDIRSPGLGDTAMYLCATSRDRDYGYTFGSGTRLTVV.

This clonotype was observed a few times. V gene TRBV18 combines with J gene TRBJ2-1; the match to TRBD2 covers 8 bases. Germline CDR1 is KGHSH and CDR2 is LQKENI. Losses at the gene ends were 3 bases for V and 2 bases for J; bases not matched to a gene: 6. The CDR3 consists of 16 residues. In DNA, the CDR3 is TGTGCCAGCTCACCCCCCCGGGGGGGGACCTACAATGAGCAGTTCTTC. Its protein is CASSPPRGGTYNEQFF.

The chain recombines TRBV18 with TRBJ1-1; D is unclear. The V end was cut by 2 bases, the J end by 7 bases, with 11 bases between. CDR1 is KGHSH, CDR2 LQKENI, per germline. CDR3 length equals 13 residues. CDR3 bases: TGTGCCAGCTCACCAGTGCAGGAGGATGAAGCTTTCTTT. As protein: CASSPVQEDEAFF.

The chain links TRBV4-2 to TRBJ2-1, with 11 bases that match TRBD2. Germline CDR1 LGHNA, CDR2 YNFKEQ. Trimming removed 1 base from V and 7 bases from J; junction bases left unmatched: 9. The CDR3 covers 17 residues. Written as DNA, the CDR3 is TGTGCCAGCAGCCAAGGATTAGCGGGGGGGGCTGGAAATGAGCAGTTCTTC. This codes for CASSQGLAGGAGNEQFF.

A few counts support this clonotype. This chain connects TRBV30 to TRBJ2-7; 11 bases are shared with TRBD1. The trim removed 2 bases at V and 4 bases at J, leaving 10 bases unmatched. There are 16 residues in the CDR3. Germline V gene lookup returns CDR1 GTSNPN and CDR2 SVGIG (reference sequence). This CDR3 reads CAWSSVRTGGKYEQYF. CDR3 coding DNA: TGTGCCTGGAGTTCCGTAAGGACAGGGGGCAAATACGAGCAGTACTTC.

In its sample, this clonotype was seen a few times. The chain uses TRBV10-3 and TRBJ2-7; the D is unclear. Germline V gene lookup returns CDR1 ENHRY and CDR2 SYGVKD. CDR3 length: 14 amino acids. Trimming stripped 0 bases from V and 0 bases from J, with 6 bases between. The CDR3 here is CAISESAGSYEQYV. In nucleotides, the CDR3 is TGTGCCATCAGTGAGTCGGCTGGCTCCTACGAGCAGTACGTC.

This chain connects TRBV5-1 to TRBJ1-2, with 8 bases matching TRBD1. J was trimmed by 4 bases and V by 4 bases; bases with no gene match: 9. Per the germline V gene, CDR1 is SGHRS and CDR2 is YFSETQ. The CDR3 loop spans 15 amino acids. The CDR3 bases are TGCGCCAGCAGCCCACTCCAGGGGGCAAGCTATGGCTACACCTTC. It codes for CASSPLQGASYGYTF.

The sample holds a few counts of this clonotype. The chain links TRBV6-6 to TRBJ2-5; D call uncertain. Trimming shortened V by 6 bases and J by 7 bases, and 9 bases separated the two germline ends. There are 11 residues in the CDR3. Germline V gene sequence: CDR1 MNHNY, CDR2 SVGAGI (reference sequence). The DNA for the CDR3 is TGTGCCAGCAGGGGAACGGGGACCCAGTACTTC. As protein: CASRGTGTQYF.

V is TRBV7-2 and J is TRBJ1-5, with D hard to call. The V gene's germline CDR1 is SGHTA and CDR2 FQGNSA. This CDR3 comprises 14 residues. Trimming took 5 bases from V and 6 from J, leaving 14 bases between them. CDR3 nucleotide sequence: TGTGCCAGCAGCCTACGGGGTACGGGTCAGCCCCAGCATTTT. The encoded protein is CASSLRGTGQPQHF.